Below are 26 T cell receptor beta chains sequenced from a single sample in a study of glioma-infiltrating T cells after dendritic cell vaccination. Time point denoted: after dendritic cell vaccination, including at tumor progression/relapse. Repertoires were generated with immunoSEQ multiplex PCR, while TCRdb's copy carries only in-frame clones and drops some. The sample includes tens of thousands of clones, over 75% of them seen just once. This material consisted of blood, taken after dendritic cell vaccination. Receptor source: a human donor with glioblastoma.

Only a few counts were recorded for this clone. V usage is TRBV9 and J usage is TRBJ1-2; D gene unclear. Germline V gene lookup returns CDR1 SGDLS and CDR2 YYNGEE. The CDR3 totals 14 residues. With 0 bases removed from V and 8 bases from J, the gap between germline ends came to 14 bases. The CDR3 protein is CASSVGGGSGGYTF. The CDR3 DNA sequence: TGTGCCAGCAGCGTAGGGGGAGGGTCGGGCGGCTACACCTTC.

V and J are TRBV30 and TRBJ2-5; D uncertain. The V gene's germline CDR1 is GTSNPN and CDR2 SVGIG (reference sequence). CDR3 size: 15 residues. Trimming took 3 bases from V and 5 from J, leaving 19 bases between them. The CDR3 spells CAWRPSGQMVETQYF. The DNA for the CDR3 is TGTGCCTGGAGACCCTCTGGCCAGATGGTGGAGACCCAGTACTTC.

The chain carries TRBV4-1 and TRBJ1-1, with TRBD1 matching 7 bases. Germline V lookup: CDR1 MGHRA, CDR2 YSYEKL. CDR3 length: 16 residues. Trimming cost V 3 bases and J 0 bases; bases outside gene matches: 7. The CDR3 bases are TGCGCCAGCAGCCATCTAACAGGGGCGATGAACACTGAAGCTTTCTTT. Its translation is CASSHLTGAMNTEAFF.

The chain joins TRBV25-1 to TRBJ2-2, with 8 bases that match TRBD1. Germline CDR1 reads MGHDK; CDR2 reads SYGVNS. Losses at the gene ends were 7 bases for V and 7 bases for J; bases not matched to a gene: 11. The CDR3 is 15 residues long. The CDR3 loop reads CASTPDRGRIGELFF. DNA of the CDR3: TGTGCCAGCACTCCTGACAGGGGAAGGATCGGGGAGCTGTTTTTT.

The chain uses TRBV29-1 and TRBJ1-2; D not certain. The CDR3 is 15 amino acids. Looked up from germline, CDR1 is SQVTM and CDR2 is ANQGSEA. V shed 5 bases and J shed 6 bases, with 22 bases lying between them. The CDR3 loop reads CSVSYATPGGDGYTF. CDR3 in DNA: TGCAGCGTTTCGTACGCAACTCCCGGCGGGGATGGCTACACCTTC.

This sequence joins TRBV30 and TRBJ1-1, with D hard to call. There are 16 residues in the CDR3. The V and J ends lost 3 bases and 0 bases respectively, with 17 bases between them. CDR1 is GTSNPN and CDR2 is SVGIG in the germline V gene (reference sequence). CDR3 in DNA: TGTGCCTGGAGCCCTCTGAGTTCGCTCATGAACACTGAAGCTTTCTTT. Amino acid sequence: CAWSPLSSLMNTEAFF.

This clone was counted only a few times. The chain is built from TRBV5-1 and TRBJ1-3, with a possible D match to TRBD1 (5 bases). Per germline, CDR1 SGHRS and CDR2 YFSETQ. V gave up 4 bases and J gave up 0 bases, with 11 bases separating them. This CDR3 is 15 amino acids long. For the CDR3, the DNA is TGCGCCAGCAGCACGGACGGGGGCTCTGGAAACACCATATATTTT. This encodes CASSTDGGSGNTIYF.

V gene TRBV28 combines with J gene TRBJ1-2; TRBD1 might be the D (5 bases). CDR1 is MDHEN, CDR2 SYDVKM, per germline. The CDR3 sequence is 13 residues long. V lost 4 bases and J lost 3, with 9 bases in between. The CDR3 reads CASSSSGYYGYTF. The CDR3 DNA follows: TGTGCCAGCAGTTCATCAGGGTACTATGGCTACACCTTC.

V and J are TRBV5-1 and TRBJ2-1; 12 bases agree with TRBD2. The CDR3 runs to 16 residues. Germline V gene sequence: CDR1 SGHRS, CDR2 YFSETQ. J lost 8 bases, V lost 3 bases, and 9 bases had no gene match. The CDR3 DNA follows: TGCGCCAGCAGCTGGACGACTAGCGGGAGTTTCTATGAGCAGTTCTTC. It specifies CASSWTTSGSFYEQFF.

V is TRBV2 and J is TRBJ2-2, with D perhaps matching TRBD2 (6 bases). CDR1 and CDR2 from the germline V gene are SNHLY and FYNNEI. The CDR3 length is 14 residues. Trimming removed 5 bases from V and 7 bases from J, with 14 bases in between. In nucleotides, the CDR3 is TGTGCCAGCAGTCTCGCGGGGCCGGGCGGGGAGCTGTTTTTT. Amino acid sequence: CASSLAGPGGELFF.

CDR3 in amino acids: CARSSQQDIIYEQYF. As DNA, the CDR3 is TGTGCCAGAAGCTCGCAACAGGACATAATTTACGAGCAGTACTTC. V and J are TRBV5-3 and TRBJ2-7; a possible D gene is TRBD1 (5 bases). TRBV5-3 is designated an ORF whose function remains uncertain. Trimming left V 3 bases short and J 4 bases short, with 17 bases between. The CDR3 is made up of 15 amino acids.

CDR3 sequence (DNA): TGTGCCAGCAGCTCAACAGCGGGAGTGAGCACAGATACGCAGTATTTT. Its protein product is CASSSTAGVSTDTQYF. The chain joins TRBV5-6 to TRBJ2-3, with 8 bases fitting TRBD2. V shed 3 bases and J 0 bases; nucleotides not matched to a gene: 6. The CDR3 totals 16 residues. CDR1 is SGHDT, CDR2 YYEEEE, per germline.

The chain recombines TRBV6-5 with TRBJ1-2; D not resolved. V was clipped by 7 bases and J by 4 bases, with 19 bases between them. The germline gives CDR1 MNHEY, CDR2 SVGAGI. CDR3 length equals 15 residues. CDR3: CASTSFIRAGYGYTF. The CDR3 DNA is TGTGCCAGCACCTCATTCATCCGAGCCGGCTATGGCTACACCTTC.

This clone was seen a single time. The chain combines TRBV6-1 with TRBJ2-1; weak D call: TRBD1 (5 bases). V was clipped by 11 bases and J by 6 bases, with 20 bases between them. This CDR3 comprises 14 residues. The germline gives CDR1 MNHNS, CDR2 SASEGT. Here the CDR3 DNA reads TGTGCCGGCCAGGGCCAAAACAATGGCAATGAGCAGTTCTTC. Encoded protein: CAGQGQNNGNEQFF.

The rearrangement joins TRBV6-1 to TRBJ2-1; possibly TRBD2 for D (5 bases). Trimming took 2 bases from V and 3 from J, leaving 11 bases between them. The CDR3 is 15 amino acids. The germline V gene has CDR1 MNHNS and CDR2 SASEGT. CDR3: CASSELKRSYNEQFF. The CDR3 nucleotides are TGTGCCAGCAGTGAACTCAAGCGGAGCTACAATGAGCAGTTCTTC.

A few counts support this clone. V is TRBV30 and J is TRBJ2-2; D unresolved. The V end was cut by 2 bases, the J end by 9 bases, with 7 bases between. Germline-derived CDR1 and CDR2 are GTSNPN and SVGIG (reference sequence). This CDR3 has 11 amino acids. CDR3 sequence (DNA): TGTGCCTGGAGTCCTACCCGGGAGCTGTTTTTT. Its translation: CAWSPTRELFF.

The chain joins TRBV9 to TRBJ1-2, with D unclear. V was trimmed by 4 bases and J by 8 bases, leaving 18 bases between them. The germline CDR1 and CDR2 sequences are SGDLS and YYNGEE. This CDR3 has 14 residues. CDR3 DNA: TGTGCCAGCAGCCTCAGTAGCCCGACGGGGGGCTACACCTTC. Its translation: CASSLSSPTGGYTF.

This clone was detected once. The J gene is TRBJ2-2, the V gene TRBV7-9; TRBD1 is a possible D gene (5 bases). V lost 2 bases and J 6 bases, leaving 10 bases between the germline ends. The germline CDR1 and CDR2 sequences are SEHNR and FQNEAQ (reference sequence). The CDR3 extends over 14 amino acids. CDR3 sequence: CASSLKGLAGELFF. The CDR3 DNA follows: TGTGCCAGCAGCTTAAAGGGGTTGGCCGGGGAGCTGTTTTTT.

Only a few counts were recorded for this clone. For the CDR3, the DNA is TGTGCCACCAGCAGACCTCAGGAGAACACTGAAGCTTTCTTT. Protein sequence: CATSRPQENTEAFF. The genes are TRBV15 and TRBJ1-1; D uncertain. This CDR3 is 14 amino acids long. Germline-derived CDR1 and CDR2 are LNHNV and YYDKDF (reference sequence). Trimming shortened V by 2 bases and J by 1 base, and 8 bases separated the two germline ends. Full variable domain (missing parts from reference TRBV15 and TRBJ1-1): DAMVIQNPRYQVTQFGKPVTLSCSQTLNHNVMYWYQQKSSQAPKLLFHYYDKDFNNEADTPDNFQSRRPNTSFCFLDIRSPGLGDTAMYLCATSRPQENTEAFFGQGTRLTVV.

This chain uses TRBV15 with TRBJ1-4; TRBD1 agrees at 10 bases. Germline V gene sequence: CDR1 LNHNV, CDR2 YYDKDF (reference sequence). The CDR3 consists of 14 residues. Trimming took 3 bases from V and 8 from J; bases not matched to a gene: 3. CDR3 residues: CATSRDRGEEKLFF. The CDR3 region has the DNA TGTGCCACCAGCAGGGACAGGGGGGAGGAAAAACTGTTTTTT.

The rearrangement joins TRBV30 to TRBJ2-1, with 8 nucleotides matching TRBD1. The CDR3 has 13 residues. In germline, CDR1 is GTSNPN, CDR2 SVGIG (reference sequence). The J segment lost 2 bases and the V segment lost 8 bases, leaving 5 bases of the junction unmatched. In DNA form, the CDR3 reads TGTGCCATTGGACAGGGAGCCTACAATGAGCAGTTCTTC. Protein product: CAIGQGAYNEQFF. Supplemented by reference TRBV30 and TRBJ2-1, the full variable domain reads SQTIHQWPATLVQPVGSPLSLECTVEGTSNPNLYWYRQAAGRGLQLLFYSVGIGQISSEVPQNLSASRPQDRQFILSSKKLLLSDSGFYLCAIGQGAYNEQFFGPGTRLTVL.

The sample holds one count of this clone. This chain uses TRBV7-9 with TRBJ2-5, with TRBD2 as a possible D gene (7 bases). The CDR3 is 14 amino acids. V lost 4 bases and J lost 4, with 13 bases in between. Looked up from germline, CDR1 is SEHNR and CDR2 is FQNEAQ (reference sequence). CDR3 nucleotide sequence: TGTGCCAGCAGCTCTTGGGGGGGGGCAGAGACCCAGTACTTC. It codes for CASSSWGGAETQYF.

This clone was seen once. The J gene is TRBJ2-7, the V gene TRBV5-1; 9 bases fit TRBD1. The J segment lost 3 bases and the V segment lost 2 bases, leaving 6 bases of the junction unmatched. There are 15 residues in the CDR3. From germline, CDR1 is SGHRS and CDR2 YFSETQ. The CDR3 DNA reads TGCGCCAGCAGCTTACAGGGGGCGCAGGGCTACGAGCAGTACTTC. Amino acid sequence: CASSLQGAQGYEQYF.

V gene TRBV9 combines with J gene TRBJ1-5; D might be TRBD1 (6 bases). The length of the CDR3 is 15 residues. CDR1 SGDLS and CDR2 YYNGEE come from the germline V gene. Trimming removed 0 bases at V and 5 bases at J, with 12 bases between. CDR3 amino acids: CASSVGTAADQPQHF. The CDR3 DNA reads TGTGCCAGCAGCGTAGGGACAGCGGCTGATCAGCCCCAGCATTTT.

The chain couples TRBV18 to TRBJ2-5; TRBD2 aligns across 8 bases. Germline loops: CDR1 KGHSH, CDR2 LQKENI. The length of the CDR3 is 14 residues. Trimming took 6 bases from V and 3 from J; bases not matched to a gene: 6. The DNA for the CDR3 is TGTGCCAGCTCTCCTCGAGCGGGAGAAGAGACCCAGTACTTC. Its protein is CASSPRAGEETQYF.

The chain recombines TRBV6-1 with TRBJ1-5; D not resolved. The CDR3 totals 13 residues. Germline V gene sequence: CDR1 MNHNS, CDR2 SASEGT. V was clipped by 4 bases and J by 3 bases, with 7 bases between them. The CDR3 reads CASSVTDNQPQHF. CDR3 nucleotides: TGTGCCAGCAGTGTTACAGACAATCAGCCCCAGCATTTT.